The T cell receptor (beta chain) described here comes from a study of T-cell reconstitution after alpha-beta-depleted transplantation in children. The CDR3 is made up of 15 amino acids. Deletions cut 0 bases from V and 5 bases from J, with 14 bases between. Germline V gene data show CDR1 as LGHNA and CDR2 as YSLEER. Researchers prepared the TCRbeta library using unique molecular identifiers, the study reports. From the PCR reads, TCRdb called clonotypes with MiXCR, one entry per CDR3 protein. In the table there are about 600,000 distinct CDR3 sequences, more than 20% of which are singletons. The clonotype comes from a boy younger than two who had a stem cell transplant for acute myeloid leukemia, so the T cells may come from the graft donor. The J gene is TRBJ2-7, the V gene TRBV4-3; the D is unclear. The source material was PBMCs, mostly from graft donor cells, sampled 360 days after TCRalphabeta/CD19-depleted stem cell transplant. The CDR3 nucleotides read TGCGCCAGCAGCCAAGATCGCGCCCCGGTGGACGAGCAGTACTTC. Translated: CASSQDRAPVDEQYF.